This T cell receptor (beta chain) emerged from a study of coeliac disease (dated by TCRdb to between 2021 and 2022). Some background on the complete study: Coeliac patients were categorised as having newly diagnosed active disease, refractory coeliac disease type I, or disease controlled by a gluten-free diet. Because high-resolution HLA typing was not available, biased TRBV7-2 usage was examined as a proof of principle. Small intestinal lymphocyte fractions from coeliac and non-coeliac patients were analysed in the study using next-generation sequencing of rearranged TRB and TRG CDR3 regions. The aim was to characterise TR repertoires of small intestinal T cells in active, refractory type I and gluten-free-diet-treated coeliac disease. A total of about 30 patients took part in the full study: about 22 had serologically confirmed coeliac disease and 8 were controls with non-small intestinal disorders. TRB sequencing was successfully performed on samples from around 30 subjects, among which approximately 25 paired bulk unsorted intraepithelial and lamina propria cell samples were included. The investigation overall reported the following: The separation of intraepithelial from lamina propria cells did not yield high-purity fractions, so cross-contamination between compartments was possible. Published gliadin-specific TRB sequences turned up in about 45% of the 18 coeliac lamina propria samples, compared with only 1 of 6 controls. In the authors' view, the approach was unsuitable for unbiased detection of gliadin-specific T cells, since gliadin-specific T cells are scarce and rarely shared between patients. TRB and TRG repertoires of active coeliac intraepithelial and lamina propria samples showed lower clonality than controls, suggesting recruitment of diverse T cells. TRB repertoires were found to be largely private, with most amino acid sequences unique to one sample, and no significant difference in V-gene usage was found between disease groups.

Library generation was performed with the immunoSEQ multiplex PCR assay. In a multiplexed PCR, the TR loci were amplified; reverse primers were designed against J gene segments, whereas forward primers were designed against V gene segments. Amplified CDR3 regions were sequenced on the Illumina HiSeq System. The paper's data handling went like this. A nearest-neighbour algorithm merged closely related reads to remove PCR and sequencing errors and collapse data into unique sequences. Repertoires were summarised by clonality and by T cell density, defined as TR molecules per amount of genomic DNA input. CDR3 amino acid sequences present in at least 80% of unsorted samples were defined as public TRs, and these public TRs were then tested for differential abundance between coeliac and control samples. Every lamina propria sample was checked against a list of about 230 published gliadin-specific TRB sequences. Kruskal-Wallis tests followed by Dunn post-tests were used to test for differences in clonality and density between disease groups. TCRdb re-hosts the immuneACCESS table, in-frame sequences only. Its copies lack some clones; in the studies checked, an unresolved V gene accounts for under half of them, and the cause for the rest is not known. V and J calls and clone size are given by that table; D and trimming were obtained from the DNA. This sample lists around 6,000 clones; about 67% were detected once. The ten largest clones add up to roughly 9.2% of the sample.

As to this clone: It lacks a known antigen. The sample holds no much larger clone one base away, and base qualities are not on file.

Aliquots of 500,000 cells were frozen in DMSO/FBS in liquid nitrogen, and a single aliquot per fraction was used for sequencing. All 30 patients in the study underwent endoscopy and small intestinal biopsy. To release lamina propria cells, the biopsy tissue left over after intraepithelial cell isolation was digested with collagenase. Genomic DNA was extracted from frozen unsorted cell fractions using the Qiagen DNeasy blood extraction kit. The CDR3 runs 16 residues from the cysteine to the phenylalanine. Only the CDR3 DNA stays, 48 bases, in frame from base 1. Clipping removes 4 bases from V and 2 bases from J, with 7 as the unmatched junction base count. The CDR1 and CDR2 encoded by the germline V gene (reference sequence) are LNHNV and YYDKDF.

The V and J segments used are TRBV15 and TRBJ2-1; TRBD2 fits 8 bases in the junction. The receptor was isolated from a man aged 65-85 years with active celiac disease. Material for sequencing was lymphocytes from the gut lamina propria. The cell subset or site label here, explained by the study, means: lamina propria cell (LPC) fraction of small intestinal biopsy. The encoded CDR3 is CATSILAGTAYNEQFF. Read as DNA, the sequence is TGTGCCACCAGCATCTTAGCGGGGACCGCCTACAATGAGCAGTTCTTC. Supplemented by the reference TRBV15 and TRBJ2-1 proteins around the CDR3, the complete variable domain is DAMVIQNPRYQVTQFGKPVTLSCSQTLNHNVMYWYQQKSSQAPKLLFHYYDKDFNNEADTPDNFQSRRPNTSFCFLDIRSPGLGDTAMYLCATSILAGTAYNEQFFGPGTRLTVL.